The following is a T cell receptor (beta chain) sequence with its context. No antigen is known for it. The data are from a study of cytomegalovirus exposure and HLA in healthy donors. Study observations and caveats: Within an earlier analysis, most TCR beta V segments proved productive either about 87% or about 30% of the time.

The PCR used 60 Vbeta and 13 Jbeta primers. In the original analysis: Approximately 11 million of the 75 million to 95 million unique TCR beta chains counted in a later analysis were shared. The table came from immunoSEQ multiplex PCR; TCRdb's copy has only in-frame clones and leaves some out. That table is the source of V, J and clone size, and D and trimming were worked out from the DNA. This table holds around 78,000 clones, less than 85% found once. V was shortened by 4 bases and J by 5 bases, with 9 bases between the two germline ends. The CDR3 length is 13 residues. Germline V gene lookup returns CDR1 MNHNS and CDR2 SASEGT.

The chain employs TRBV6-1 and TRBJ1-5; no definite D call. This sequence originates from a woman between 50 and 59 years old in good health and CMV-seronegative. The sequencing input was PBMCs. The CDR3 region has the DNA TGTGCCAGCAGTGTAAGTAGTGATCAGCCCCAGCATTTT. Translation gives CASSVSSDQPQHF.